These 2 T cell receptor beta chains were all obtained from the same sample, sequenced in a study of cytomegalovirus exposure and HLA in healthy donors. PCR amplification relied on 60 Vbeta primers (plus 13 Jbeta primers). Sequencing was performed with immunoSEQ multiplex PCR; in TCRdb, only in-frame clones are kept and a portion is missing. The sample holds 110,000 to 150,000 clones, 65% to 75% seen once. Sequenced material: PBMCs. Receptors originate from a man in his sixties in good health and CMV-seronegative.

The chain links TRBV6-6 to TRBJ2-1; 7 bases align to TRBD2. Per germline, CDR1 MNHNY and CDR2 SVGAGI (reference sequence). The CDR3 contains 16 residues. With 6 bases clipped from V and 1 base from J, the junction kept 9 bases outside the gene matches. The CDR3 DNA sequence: TGTGCCAGCAGCCTTCTCGCGGGAGCGTCCTACAATGAGCAGTTCTTC. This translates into CASSLLAGASYNEQFF.

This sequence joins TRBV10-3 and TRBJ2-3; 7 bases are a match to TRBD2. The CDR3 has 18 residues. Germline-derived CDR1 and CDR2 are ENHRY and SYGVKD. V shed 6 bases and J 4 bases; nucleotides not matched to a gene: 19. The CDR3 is CAIRDEGGSGKRADTQYF. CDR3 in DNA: TGTGCCATCAGGGATGAGGGAGGGAGCGGGAAGAGGGCAGATACGCAGTATTTT.